This is a list of T cell receptor beta chains from one sample in a study of T cell repertoires in cytomegalovirus infection. The antigens these receptors bind are not known. TCRdb reprocessed the reads with MiXCR, giving one entry per CDR3 protein. The table shows roughly 920,000 distinct CDR3 sequences, with 25% to 40% occurring only once. Here the sequenced sample was cultured CD8+ T cells from PBMCs, taken from culture after CMV antigen stimulation. Receptors originate from a human donor in good health (CMV status not recorded). Some clones in this sample may be carry-over from other donors' samples. Each CDR3 is given with its conserved first and last residue. The D gene is left open where the match is weak. Part of the rows lack a size; the others show once, few, many or a class for expanded clones.

cdr3_nt: TGTGCCAGCAGCCCCGAGCGGAGCACAGATACGCAGTATTTT
cdr3_aa: CASSPERSTDTQYF
d_call: .
j_call: TRBJ2-3
v_call: TRBV7-6
clone_size: many

cdr3_nt: TGTGCCAGCTCCGCCAATGGGGGTGATGAGCAGTTCTTC
cdr3_aa: CASSANGGDEQFF
d_call: .
j_call: TRBJ2-1
v_call: TRBV19
clone_size: .

cdr3_nt: TGTGCCAGCAGTGCGCAGGGATACCAGCCCCAGCATTTT
cdr3_aa: CASSAQGYQPQHF
d_call: .
j_call: TRBJ1-5
v_call: TRBV28
clone_size: few

cdr3_nt: TGTGCCAGCAGCTCGGAACTAGCGGGGGGAAAAGATACGCAGTATTTT
cdr3_aa: CASSSELAGGKDTQYF
d_call: TRBD2
j_call: TRBJ2-3
v_call: TRBV7-6
clone_size: many

cdr3_nt: TGTGCCACCCAGGGGACATGGGGGGATCAGCCTACGCAGTATTTT
cdr3_aa: CATQGTWGDQPTQYF
d_call: .
j_call: TRBJ2-3
v_call: TRBV6-5
clone_size: .

cdr3_nt: TGTGCCAGTAGTATTAGGGACACGGGCTCCTACGAGCAGTACTTC
cdr3_aa: CASSIRDTGSYEQYF
d_call: .
j_call: TRBJ2-7
v_call: TRBV19
clone_size: .

cdr3_nt: TGTGCCAGCAGTTTTGGGGGTGACAGCACTGAAGCTTTCTTT
cdr3_aa: CASSFGGDSTEAFF
d_call: .
j_call: TRBJ1-1
v_call: TRBV27
clone_size: many

cdr3_nt: TGTGCCAGCCAGGGGGCGGGGGGCCCAGCCTCCTACAATGAGCAGTTCTTC
cdr3_aa: CASQGAGGPASYNEQFF
d_call: .
j_call: TRBJ2-1
v_call: TRBV7-6
clone_size: .

cdr3_nt: TGTGCCAGCAGTGACTTCAGGGACGGAGGCAATCAGCCCCAGCATTTT
cdr3_aa: CASSDFRDGGNQPQHF
d_call: .
j_call: TRBJ1-5
v_call: TRBV6-1
clone_size: many

cdr3_nt: TGTGCCAGCAGTTACTCGACAGCCCTAAGCTCCTACGAGCAGTACTTC
cdr3_aa: CASSYSTALSSYEQYF
d_call: .
j_call: TRBJ2-7
v_call: TRBV6-5
clone_size: few

cdr3_nt: TGTGCCAGCAGTGAATTGCTCTACTCCAGCTCCTACAATGAGCAGTTCTTC
cdr3_aa: CASSELLYSSSYNEQFF
d_call: .
j_call: TRBJ2-1
v_call: TRBV25-1
clone_size: many

cdr3_nt: TGTGCCAGCAGCTTGATGACCCCCGAGCAGTTCTTC
cdr3_aa: CASSLMTPEQFF
d_call: .
j_call: TRBJ2-1
v_call: TRBV5-4
clone_size: .

cdr3_nt: TGCGCCAGCAGCTTGGCCGCTAGCGAGACAGATACGCAGTATTTT
cdr3_aa: CASSLAASETDTQYF
d_call: .
j_call: TRBJ2-3
v_call: TRBV5-1
clone_size: .

cdr3_nt: TGCAGCGTTGAAGGTGGCGTAGGGTTCGTAGAGACCCAGTACTTC
cdr3_aa: CSVEGGVGFVETQYF
d_call: .
j_call: TRBJ2-5
v_call: TRBV29-1
clone_size: .

cdr3_nt: TGTGCCAGCAGACCGGGACAGGGGTACTCAACTAATGAAAAACTGTTTTTT
cdr3_aa: CASRPGQGYSTNEKLFF
d_call: TRBD1
j_call: TRBJ1-4
v_call: TRBV7-9
clone_size: few

cdr3_nt: TGTGTCAGCAGCGCCGAAACCTTGAGTACTGAAGCTTTCTTT
cdr3_aa: CVSSAETLSTEAFF
d_call: .
j_call: TRBJ1-1
v_call: TRBV7-9
clone_size: .

cdr3_nt: TGTGCCAGTAGTATCCCGACAAAGGCGGACCCTTTCCACAATGAGCAGTTCTTC
cdr3_aa: CASSIPTKADPFHNEQFF
d_call: .
j_call: TRBJ2-1
v_call: TRBV19
clone_size: .

cdr3_nt: TGTGCCAGCAGTTCCCTACAGGGCACCGGGGAGCTGTTTTTT
cdr3_aa: CASSSLQGTGELFF
d_call: .
j_call: TRBJ2-2
v_call: TRBV12-3/TRBV12-4
clone_size: many

cdr3_nt: TGTGCCAGCAGCTCGGGACTAGCGGGGCGACCTTACACAGATACGCAGTATTTT
cdr3_aa: CASSSGLAGRPYTDTQYF
d_call: TRBD2
j_call: TRBJ2-3
v_call: TRBV7-2
clone_size: many

cdr3_nt: TGTGCCAGCAGCTTAAGGCGGGGGGGCTACAATGAGCAGTTCTTC
cdr3_aa: CASSLRRGGYNEQFF
d_call: TRBD2
j_call: TRBJ2-1
v_call: TRBV7-6
clone_size: many

cdr3_nt: TGTGCCAGCAGCCGAGACAGGGGCGCCTTTGTTGCTTTCTTT
cdr3_aa: CASSRDRGAFVAFF
d_call: TRBD1
j_call: TRBJ1-1
v_call: TRBV14
clone_size: few

cdr3_nt: TGTGCCAGCAGCTATGGGGGGGGGCGAAGAGAGACCCAGTACTTC
cdr3_aa: CASSYGGGRRETQYF
d_call: .
j_call: TRBJ2-5
v_call: TRBV7-2
clone_size: medium-sized

cdr3_nt: TGTGCCAGCAGCCCGGGACTCCCGTCCTTT
cdr3_aa: CASSPGLPSF
d_call: .
j_call: TRBJ1-1
v_call: TRBV7-2
clone_size: many

cdr3_nt: TGTGCCAGCAGTGAAGAAGGGCAGGGCTACGAGCAGTACTTC
cdr3_aa: CASSEEGQGYEQYF
d_call: .
j_call: TRBJ2-7
v_call: TRBV2
clone_size: few